Detailed here is one T cell receptor (beta chain). This specimen belongs to a study of blood T cells in healthy people across ages. The CDR3 loop spans 14 amino acids. Germline V gene data show CDR1 as SGHTA and CDR2 as FQGNSA. With a J-beta primer mix and a sample-barcoded 5' primer, a second PCR ran about 7 to 11 cycles. TCRdb ran MiXCR on the 5' RACE reads and lists one entry per CDR3 protein. The profile shows about 970,000 distinct CDR3 sequences, 51% of them singletons. Specimen: blood. The clonotype comes from a woman aged 60-75 years in good health. This sequence joins TRBV7-2 and TRBJ2-4; D remains ambiguous. Judging by the DNA end, TRBJ2-7 fits better; the J call may be wrong. CDR3 sequence reads: CASSSVRQNYEQYF. Here the CDR3 DNA reads TGTGCCAGCAGCTCAGTAAGGCAGAACTACGAGCAGTACTTC.